Below, 5 T cell receptor beta chains from the same sample are listed, as sequenced in a study of T-cell memory formation after mild COVID-19. Using its own MiXCR run on the 5' RACE reads, TCRdb lists one record per CDR3 protein. The profile shows some 210,000 distinct CDR3 sequences, around 30% of them singletons. The sequenced sample was PBMCs or a T cell subset sorted from them (not recorded which). These TCRs come from an adult woman who had mild COVID-19 (a few samples of this study predate the infection). Cell type and time point are not known.

The DNA for the CDR3 is TGTGCCACCGGTGTGTTCAGGGGGGCCCCAAACACCGGGGAGCTGTTTTTT. Translated, it gives CATGVFRGAPNTGELFF. J is TRBJ2-2 and V is TRBV6-5; tentative D call: TRBD1 (7 bases). The CDR3 is 17 amino acids. V gave up 10 bases and J gave up 2 bases, with 23 bases separating them. The germline V gene has CDR1 MNHEY and CDR2 SVGAGI.

The chain uses TRBV5-1 and TRBJ2-2; 8 bases match TRBD2. This CDR3 has 15 amino acids. V shed 4 bases, J shed 5 bases, and the junction held 7 bases outside the gene matches. Germline loops: CDR1 SGHRS, CDR2 YFSETQ. The CDR3 loop is CASSGSGRRTGELFF. The CDR3 nucleotides are TGCGCCAGCAGCGGGAGCGGGAGACGGACCGGGGAGCTGTTTTTT.

The chain employs TRBV5-1 and TRBJ2-3; 8 nucleotides align to TRBD1. This CDR3 spans 17 amino acids. J was trimmed by 7 bases and V by 0 bases; bases with no gene match: 13. The germline gives CDR1 SGHRS, CDR2 YFSETQ. The CDR3: CASSLAETGQVPNTQYF. DNA for the CDR3: TGCGCCAGCAGCTTGGCCGAGACGGGACAGGTTCCCAATACGCAGTATTTT.

The chain uses TRBV15 and TRBJ2-7, with D possibly being TRBD1 (5 bases). The V and J ends lost 5 bases and 7 bases respectively, with 9 bases between them. Germline assignment: CDR1 LNHNV and CDR2 YYDKDF (reference sequence). The CDR3 runs to 11 residues. CDR3 residues: CATSAPGEQYF. CDR3 sequence (DNA): TGTGCCACCAGCGCCCCAGGGGAGCAGTACTTC.

V usage is TRBV12-3 or TRBV12-4 and J usage is TRBJ2-3; no reliable D call. With 5 bases removed from V and 3 bases from J, the gap between germline ends came to 12 bases. The CDR3 runs 14 residues. The CDR3 sequence is CASSQVDGTDTQYF. The CDR3 DNA is TGTGCCAGCAGTCAGGTGGACGGGACAGATACGCAGTATTTT.